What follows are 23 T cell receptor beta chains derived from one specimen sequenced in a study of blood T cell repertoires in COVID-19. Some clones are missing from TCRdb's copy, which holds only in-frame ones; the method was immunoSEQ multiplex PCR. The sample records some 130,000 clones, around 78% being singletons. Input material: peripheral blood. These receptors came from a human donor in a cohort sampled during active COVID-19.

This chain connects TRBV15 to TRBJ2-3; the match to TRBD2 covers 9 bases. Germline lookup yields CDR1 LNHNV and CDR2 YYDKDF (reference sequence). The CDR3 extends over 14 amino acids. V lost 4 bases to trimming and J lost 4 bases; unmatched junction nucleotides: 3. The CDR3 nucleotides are TGTGCCACCAGCAATAGCGGGGGACCAGATACGCAGTATTTT. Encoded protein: CATSNSGGPDTQYF.

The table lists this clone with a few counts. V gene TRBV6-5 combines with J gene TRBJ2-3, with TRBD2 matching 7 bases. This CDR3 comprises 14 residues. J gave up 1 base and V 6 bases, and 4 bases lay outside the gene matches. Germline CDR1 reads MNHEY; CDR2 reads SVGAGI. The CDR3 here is CASSKAGGTDTQYF. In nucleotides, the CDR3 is TGTGCCAGCAGCAAGGCGGGGGGCACAGATACGCAGTATTTT.

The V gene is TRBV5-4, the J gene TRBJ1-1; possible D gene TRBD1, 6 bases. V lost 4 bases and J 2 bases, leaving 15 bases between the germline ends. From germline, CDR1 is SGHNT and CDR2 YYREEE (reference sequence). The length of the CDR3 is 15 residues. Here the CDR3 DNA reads TGTGCCAGCAGCGGGGGCTGGGTGGGAAACACTGAAGCTTTCTTT. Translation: CASSGGWVGNTEAFF. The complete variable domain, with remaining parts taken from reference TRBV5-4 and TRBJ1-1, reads ETGVTQSPTHLIKTRGQQVTLRCSSQSGHNTVSWYQQALGQGPQFIFQYYREEENGRGNFPPRFSGLQFPNYSSELNVNALELDDSALYLCASSGGWVGNTEAFFGQGTRLTVV.

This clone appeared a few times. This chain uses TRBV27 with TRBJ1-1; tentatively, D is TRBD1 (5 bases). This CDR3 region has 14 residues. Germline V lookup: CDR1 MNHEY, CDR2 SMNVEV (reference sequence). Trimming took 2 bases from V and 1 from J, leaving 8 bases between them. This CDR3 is CASSLLRANTEAFF. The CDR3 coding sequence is TGTGCCAGCAGTTTACTCAGGGCGAACACTGAAGCTTTCTTT.

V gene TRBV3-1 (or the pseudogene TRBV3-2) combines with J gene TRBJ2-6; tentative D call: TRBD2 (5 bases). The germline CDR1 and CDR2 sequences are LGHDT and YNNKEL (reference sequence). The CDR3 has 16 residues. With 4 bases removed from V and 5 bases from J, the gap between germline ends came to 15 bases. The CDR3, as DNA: TGTGCCAGCAGCCGGGGAGCAGGCGTGAGGGCCAACGTCCTGACTTTC. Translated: CASSRGAGVRANVLTF.

The CDR3: CAWSRGIGGYTEAFF. In nucleotides, the CDR3 is TGTGCCTGGAGCAGGGGAATAGGGGGCTACACTGAAGCTTTCTTT. The V call is TRBV30, the J call TRBJ1-1, with 7 bases lining up with TRBD1. The V segment lost 3 bases and the J segment 3 bases; nucleotides outside the gene matches: 10. Looked up from germline, CDR1 is GTSNPN and CDR2 is SVGIG (reference sequence). CDR3 size: 15 residues.

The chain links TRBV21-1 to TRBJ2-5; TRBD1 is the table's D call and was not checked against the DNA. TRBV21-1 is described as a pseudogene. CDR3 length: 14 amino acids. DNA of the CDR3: TGTGCCAGCAGCAATGTCCTGGGGCAGGAGACCCAGTACTTC. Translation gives CASSNVLGQETQYF.

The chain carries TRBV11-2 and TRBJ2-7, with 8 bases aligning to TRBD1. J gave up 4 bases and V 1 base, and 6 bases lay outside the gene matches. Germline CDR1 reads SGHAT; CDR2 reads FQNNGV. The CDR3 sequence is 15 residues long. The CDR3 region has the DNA TGTGCCAGCAGCTTAGTTGCACAGGGGGGTTACGAGCAGTACTTC. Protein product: CASSLVAQGGYEQYF.

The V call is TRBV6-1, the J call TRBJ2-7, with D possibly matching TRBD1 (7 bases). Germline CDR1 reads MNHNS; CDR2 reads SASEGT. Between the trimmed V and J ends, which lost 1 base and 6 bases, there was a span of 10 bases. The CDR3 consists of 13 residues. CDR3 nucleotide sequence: TGTGCCAGCAGTGAAGACAGGGGAGGCGAGCAGTACTTC. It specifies CASSEDRGGEQYF.

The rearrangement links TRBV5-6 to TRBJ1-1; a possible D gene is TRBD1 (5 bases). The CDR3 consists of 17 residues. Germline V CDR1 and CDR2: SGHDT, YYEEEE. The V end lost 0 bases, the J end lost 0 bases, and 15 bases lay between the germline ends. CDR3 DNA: TGTGCCAGCAGCTTGGGATTGACAGAACGTCTGAACACTGAAGCTTTCTTT. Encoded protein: CASSLGLTERLNTEAFF.

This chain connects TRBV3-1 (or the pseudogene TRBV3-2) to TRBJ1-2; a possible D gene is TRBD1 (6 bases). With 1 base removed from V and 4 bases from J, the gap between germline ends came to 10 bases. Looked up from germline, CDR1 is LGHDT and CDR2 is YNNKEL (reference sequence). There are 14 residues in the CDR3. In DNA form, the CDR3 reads TGTGCCAGCAGCCAAGCCGACAGGCTCTATGGCTACACCTTC. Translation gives CASSQADRLYGYTF.

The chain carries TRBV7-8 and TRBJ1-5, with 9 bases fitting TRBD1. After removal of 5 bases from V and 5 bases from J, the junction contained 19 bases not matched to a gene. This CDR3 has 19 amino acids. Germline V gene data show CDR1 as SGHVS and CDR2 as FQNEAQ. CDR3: CASSPKLWDRVDLYQPQHF. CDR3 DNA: TGTGCCAGCAGCCCCAAGCTCTGGGACAGGGTTGATCTATATCAGCCCCAGCATTTT.

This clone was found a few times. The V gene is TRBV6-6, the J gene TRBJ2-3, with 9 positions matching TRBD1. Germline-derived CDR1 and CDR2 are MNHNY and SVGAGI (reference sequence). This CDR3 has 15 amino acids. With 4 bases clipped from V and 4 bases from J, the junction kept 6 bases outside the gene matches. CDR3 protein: CASSSPGQGSDTQYF. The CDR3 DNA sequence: TGTGCCAGCAGTTCCCCGGGACAGGGCTCAGATACGCAGTATTTT.

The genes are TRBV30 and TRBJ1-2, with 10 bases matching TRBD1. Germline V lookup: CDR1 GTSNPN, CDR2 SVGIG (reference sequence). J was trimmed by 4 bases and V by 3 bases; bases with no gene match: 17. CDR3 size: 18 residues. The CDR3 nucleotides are TGTGCCTGGAGCCCGAAACCTGACAGGGGGCTCCGGATCTATGGCTACACCTTC. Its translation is CAWSPKPDRGLRIYGYTF. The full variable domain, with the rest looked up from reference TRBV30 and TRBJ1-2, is SQTIHQWPATLVQPVGSPLSLECTVEGTSNPNLYWYRQAAGRGLQLLFYSVGIGQISSEVPQNLSASRPQDRQFILSSKKLLLSDSGFYLCAWSPKPDRGLRIYGYTFGSGTRLTVV.

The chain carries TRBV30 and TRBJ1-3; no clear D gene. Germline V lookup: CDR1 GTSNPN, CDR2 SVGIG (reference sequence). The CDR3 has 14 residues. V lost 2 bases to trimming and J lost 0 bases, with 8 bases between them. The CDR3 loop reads CAWSTVNSGNTIYF. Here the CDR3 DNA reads TGTGCCTGGAGTACAGTCAACTCTGGAAACACCATATATTTT.

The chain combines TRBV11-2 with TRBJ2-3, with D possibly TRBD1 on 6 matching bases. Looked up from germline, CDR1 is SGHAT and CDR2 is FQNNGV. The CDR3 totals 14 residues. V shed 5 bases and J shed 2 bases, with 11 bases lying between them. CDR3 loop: CASSHWDTTDTQYF. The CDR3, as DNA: TGTGCCAGCAGCCATTGGGACACCACAGATACGCAGTATTTT.

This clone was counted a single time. Here the CDR3 reads CASSPTSGGLYETQYF. DNA of the CDR3: TGTGCCAGCAGCCCGACTAGCGGGGGCCTCTATGAGACCCAGTACTTC. V and J are TRBV5-4 and TRBJ2-5, with 12 bases matching TRBD2. The CDR3 covers 16 residues. With 4 bases clipped from V and 5 bases from J, the junction kept 9 bases outside the gene matches. Germline CDR1 SGHNT, CDR2 YYREEE (reference sequence).

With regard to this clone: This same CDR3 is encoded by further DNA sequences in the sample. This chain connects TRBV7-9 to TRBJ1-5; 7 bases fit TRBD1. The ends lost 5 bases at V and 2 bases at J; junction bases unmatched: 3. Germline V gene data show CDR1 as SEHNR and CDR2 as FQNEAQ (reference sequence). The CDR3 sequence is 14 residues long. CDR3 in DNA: TGTGCCAGCAGCCTTGGACAGGGCAATCAGCCCCAGCATTTT. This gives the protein CASSLGQGNQPQHF.

The DNA for the CDR3 is TGTGCCACCAGCAGTAATCGTAGGGCGGGGACTGAAGCTTTCTTT. This codes for CATSSNRRAGTEAFF. V is TRBV15 and J is TRBJ1-1; no clear D. The ends were cut back, 3 bases at V and 5 bases at J, with 16 bases in the middle. The CDR3 is made up of 15 amino acids. Germline V CDR1 and CDR2: LNHNV, YYDKDF (reference sequence). Full variable domain (remainder filled in from reference TRBV15 and TRBJ1-1): DAMVIQNPRYQVTQFGKPVTLSCSQTLNHNVMYWYQQKSSQAPKLLFHYYDKDFNNEADTPDNFQSRRPNTSFCFLDIRSPGLGDTAMYLCATSSNRRAGTEAFFGQGTRLTVV.

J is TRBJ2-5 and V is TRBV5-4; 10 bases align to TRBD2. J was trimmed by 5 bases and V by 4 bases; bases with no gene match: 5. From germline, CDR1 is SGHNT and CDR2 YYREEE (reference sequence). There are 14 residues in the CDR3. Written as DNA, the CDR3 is TGTGCCAGCAGCCCCAGGACTAGCGGTGAGACCCAGTACTTC. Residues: CASSPRTSGETQYF.

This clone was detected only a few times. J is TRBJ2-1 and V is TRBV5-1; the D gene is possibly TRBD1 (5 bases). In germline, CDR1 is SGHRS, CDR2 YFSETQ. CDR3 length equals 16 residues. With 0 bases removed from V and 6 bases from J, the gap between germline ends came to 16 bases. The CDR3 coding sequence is TGCGCCAGCAGCTTGGAGCAGGGTCGCGTTCCCAATGAGCAGTTCTTC. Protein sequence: CASSLEQGRVPNEQFF.

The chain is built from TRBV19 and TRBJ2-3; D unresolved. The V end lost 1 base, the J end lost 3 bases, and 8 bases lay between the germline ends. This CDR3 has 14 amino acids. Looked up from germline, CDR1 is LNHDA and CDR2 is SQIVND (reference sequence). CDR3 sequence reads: CASSIGIGTDTQYF. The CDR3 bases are TGTGCCAGTAGTATAGGGATCGGGACAGATACGCAGTATTTT.

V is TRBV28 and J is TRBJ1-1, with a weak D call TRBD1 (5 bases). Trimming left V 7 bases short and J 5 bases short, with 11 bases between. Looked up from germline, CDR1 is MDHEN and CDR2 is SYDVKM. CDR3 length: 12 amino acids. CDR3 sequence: CASNLRGTEAFF. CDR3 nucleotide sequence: TGTGCCAGCAACCTCCGGGGGACTGAAGCTTTCTTT.